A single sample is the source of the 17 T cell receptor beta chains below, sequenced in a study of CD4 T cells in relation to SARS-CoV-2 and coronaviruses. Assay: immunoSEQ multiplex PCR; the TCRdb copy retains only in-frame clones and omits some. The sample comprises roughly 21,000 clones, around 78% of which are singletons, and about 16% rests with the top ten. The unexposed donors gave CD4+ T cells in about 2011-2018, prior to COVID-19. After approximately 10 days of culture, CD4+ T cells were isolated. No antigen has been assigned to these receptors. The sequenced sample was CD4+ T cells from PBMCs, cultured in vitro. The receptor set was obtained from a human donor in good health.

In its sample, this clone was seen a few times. CDR3 protein: CASSLANAGGYEKLFF. In DNA, the CDR3 is TGCGCCAGCAGCTTGGCCAACGCAGGGGGTTATGAAAAACTGTTTTTT. The rearrangement uses TRBV5-1 and TRBJ1-4; 7 positions match TRBD1. Germline CDR1 and CDR2: SGHRS and YFSETQ. The CDR3 is 16 residues long. The J segment lost 6 bases and the V segment lost 0 bases, leaving 8 bases of the junction unmatched.

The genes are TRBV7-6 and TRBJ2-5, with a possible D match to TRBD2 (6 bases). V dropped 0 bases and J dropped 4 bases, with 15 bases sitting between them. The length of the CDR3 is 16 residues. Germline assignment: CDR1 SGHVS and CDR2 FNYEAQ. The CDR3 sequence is CASSLAASASVETQYF. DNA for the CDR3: TGTGCCAGCAGCTTAGCGGCTAGCGCCAGTGTAGAGACCCAGTACTTC.

The CDR3 here is CAFDFLNTGELFF. The CDR3 DNA reads as TGTGCCTTCGACTTTCTTAACACCGGGGAGCTGTTTTTT. V and J are TRBV30 and TRBJ2-2, with D uncertain. CDR1 is GTSNPN and CDR2 is SVGIG in the germline V gene (reference sequence). The CDR3 has 13 amino acids. Trimming shortened V by 7 bases and J by 2 bases, and 11 bases separated the two germline ends.

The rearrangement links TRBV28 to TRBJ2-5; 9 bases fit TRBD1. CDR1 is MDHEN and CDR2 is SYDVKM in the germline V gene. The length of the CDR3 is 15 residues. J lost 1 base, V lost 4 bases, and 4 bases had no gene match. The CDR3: CASSSGQGIQETQYF. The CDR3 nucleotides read TGTGCCAGCAGTTCGGGACAGGGTATCCAAGAGACCCAGTACTTC. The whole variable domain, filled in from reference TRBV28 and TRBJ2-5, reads DVKVTQSSRYLVKRTGEKVFLECVQDMDHENMFWYRQDPGLGLRLIYFSYDVKMKEKGDIPEGYSVSREKKERFSLILESASTNQTSMYLCASSSGQGIQETQYFGPGTRLLVL.

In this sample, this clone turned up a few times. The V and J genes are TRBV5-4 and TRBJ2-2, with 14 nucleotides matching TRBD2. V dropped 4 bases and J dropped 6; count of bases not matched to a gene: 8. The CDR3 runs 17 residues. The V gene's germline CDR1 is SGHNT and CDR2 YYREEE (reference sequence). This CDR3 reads CASSPGTSGSWAGELFF. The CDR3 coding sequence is TGTGCCAGCAGCCCCGGGACTAGCGGGAGTTGGGCCGGGGAGCTGTTTTTT.

The CDR3 nucleotides are TGTGCCAGCAGCTTCGGACAGGGAAGGGACGAGCAGTACTTC. Translating it yields CASSFGQGRDEQYF. V gene TRBV5-6 combines with J gene TRBJ2-7; TRBD1 matches 8 bases. The CDR3 contains 14 residues. Per the germline V gene, CDR1 is SGHDT and CDR2 is YYEEEE. V lost 2 bases, J lost 5 bases, and 6 bases stayed unmatched.

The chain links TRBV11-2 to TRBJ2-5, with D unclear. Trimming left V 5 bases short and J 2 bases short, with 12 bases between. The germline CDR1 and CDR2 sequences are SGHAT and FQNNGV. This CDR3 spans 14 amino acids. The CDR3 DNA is TGTGCCAGCAGCGCAGTCATCCGGCAAGAGACCCAGTACTTC. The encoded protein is CASSAVIRQETQYF.

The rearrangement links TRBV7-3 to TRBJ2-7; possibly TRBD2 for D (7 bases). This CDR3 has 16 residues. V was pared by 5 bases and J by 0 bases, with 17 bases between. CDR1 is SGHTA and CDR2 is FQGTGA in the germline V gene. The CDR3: CASSPWAGASSYEQYF. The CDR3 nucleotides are TGTGCCAGCAGCCCCTGGGCGGGGGCGAGCTCCTACGAGCAGTACTTC.

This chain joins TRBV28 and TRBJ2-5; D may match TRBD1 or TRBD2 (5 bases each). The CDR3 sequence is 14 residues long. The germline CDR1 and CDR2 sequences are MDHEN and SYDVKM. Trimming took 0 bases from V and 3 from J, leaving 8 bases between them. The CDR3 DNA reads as TGTGCCAGCAGTTTATGGGGGACCGAAGAGACCCAGTACTTC. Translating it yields CASSLWGTEETQYF.

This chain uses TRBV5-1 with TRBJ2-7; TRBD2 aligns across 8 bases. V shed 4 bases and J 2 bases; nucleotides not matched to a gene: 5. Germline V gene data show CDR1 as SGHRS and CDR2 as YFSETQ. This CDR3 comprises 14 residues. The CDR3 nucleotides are TGCGCCAGCAGCGAGACTAGCGATCCCTACGAGCAGTACTTC. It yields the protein CASSETSDPYEQYF. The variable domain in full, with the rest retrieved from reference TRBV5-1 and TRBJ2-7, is KAGVTQTPRYLIKTRGQQVTLSCSPISGHRSVSWYQQTPGQGLQFLFEYFSETQRNKGNFPGRFSGRQFSNSRSEMNVSTLELGDSALYLCASSETSDPYEQYFGPGTRLTVT.

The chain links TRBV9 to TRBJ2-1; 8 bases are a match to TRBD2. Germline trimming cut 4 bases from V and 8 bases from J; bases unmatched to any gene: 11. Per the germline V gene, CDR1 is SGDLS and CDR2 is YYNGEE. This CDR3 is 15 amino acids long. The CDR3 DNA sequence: TGTGCCAGCAGCCCGCCGGAGCGGGAGCCCGATGAGCAGTTCTTC. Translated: CASSPPEREPDEQFF.

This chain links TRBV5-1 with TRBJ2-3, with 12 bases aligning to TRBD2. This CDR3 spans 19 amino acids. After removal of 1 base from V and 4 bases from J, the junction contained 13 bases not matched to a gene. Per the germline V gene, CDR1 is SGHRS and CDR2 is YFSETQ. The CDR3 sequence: CASSLFRASGRASPDTQYF. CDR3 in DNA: TGCGCCAGCAGCTTGTTTCGGGCTAGCGGGAGGGCCTCGCCAGATACGCAGTATTTT. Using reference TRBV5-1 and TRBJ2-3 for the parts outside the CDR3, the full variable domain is KAGVTQTPRYLIKTRGQQVTLSCSPISGHRSVSWYQQTPGQGLQFLFEYFSETQRNKGNFPGRFSGRQFSNSRSEMNVSTLELGDSALYLCASSLFRASGRASPDTQYFGPGTRLTVL.

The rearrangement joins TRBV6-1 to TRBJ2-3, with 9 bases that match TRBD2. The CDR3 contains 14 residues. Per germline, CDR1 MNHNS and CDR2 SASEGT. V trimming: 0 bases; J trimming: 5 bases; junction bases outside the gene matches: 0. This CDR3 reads CASSEASGRDTQYF. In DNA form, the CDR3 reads TGTGCCAGCAGTGAAGCTAGCGGGAGAGATACGCAGTATTTT.

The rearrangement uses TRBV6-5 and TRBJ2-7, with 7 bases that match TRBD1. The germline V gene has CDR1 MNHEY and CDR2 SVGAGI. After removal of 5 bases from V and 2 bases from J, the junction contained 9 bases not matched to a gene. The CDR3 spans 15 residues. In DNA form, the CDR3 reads TGTGCCAGCAGTAACGCCGGGACAGTTGCCTACGAGCAGTACTTC. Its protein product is CASSNAGTVAYEQYF.

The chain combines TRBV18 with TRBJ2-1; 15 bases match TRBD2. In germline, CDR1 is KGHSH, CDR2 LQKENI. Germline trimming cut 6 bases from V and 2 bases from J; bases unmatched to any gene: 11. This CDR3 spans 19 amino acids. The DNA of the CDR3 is TGTGCCAGCTCTCGAACTGGACTAGCGGGAGGGCCCACCTACAATGAGCAGTTCTTC. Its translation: CASSRTGLAGGPTYNEQFF.

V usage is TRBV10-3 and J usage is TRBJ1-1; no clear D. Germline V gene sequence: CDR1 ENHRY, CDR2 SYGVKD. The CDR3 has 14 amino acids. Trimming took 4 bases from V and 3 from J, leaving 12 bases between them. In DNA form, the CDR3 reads TGTGCCATCAGTGGTGTTGGCACCCACACTGAAGCTTTCTTT. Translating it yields CAISGVGTHTEAFF.

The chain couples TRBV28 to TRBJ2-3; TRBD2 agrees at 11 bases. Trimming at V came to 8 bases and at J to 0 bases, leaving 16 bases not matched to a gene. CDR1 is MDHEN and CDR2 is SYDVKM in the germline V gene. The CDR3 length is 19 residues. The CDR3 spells CASPPGLAVSLSSTDTQYF. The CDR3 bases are TGTGCCAGCCCGCCGGGACTAGCGGTGTCACTTTCTAGCACAGATACGCAGTATTTT. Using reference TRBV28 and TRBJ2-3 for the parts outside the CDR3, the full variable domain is DVKVTQSSRYLVKRTGEKVFLECVQDMDHENMFWYRQDPGLGLRLIYFSYDVKMKEKGDIPEGYSVSREKKERFSLILESASTNQTSMYLCASPPGLAVSLSSTDTQYFGPGTRLTVL.